The table lists the clone carrying this T cell receptor (beta chain) with a count of one. The CDR3 covers 16 residues. V was shortened by 1 base and J by 2 bases, with 14 bases between the two germline ends. Germline V lookup: CDR1 SGDLS, CDR2 YYNGEE. These data originate in a study of cytomegalovirus exposure and HLA in healthy donors. Both 60 Vbeta primers and 13 Jbeta primers went into the PCR. Produced via immunoSEQ multiplex PCR; TCRdb's table is partial and in-frame only. The profile shows around 190,000 clones, around 73% of them singletons. This receptor was taken from a woman in her 30s in good health and CMV-seronegative. Sample: PBMCs. The chain recombines TRBV9 with TRBJ2-3, with D maybe TRBD2 (5 bases). CDR3 bases: TGTGCCAGCAGCGTATCTAGCACTACCTACACAGATACGCAGTATTTT. It is translated as CASSVSSTTYTDTQYF.